This TCR beta chain was obtained from a study of cytomegalovirus exposure and HLA in healthy donors. The PCR ran on 60 Vbeta and 13 Jbeta primers. Assay: immunoSEQ multiplex PCR; the TCRdb copy retains only in-frame clones and omits some. The sample carries roughly 160,000 clones, over 75% recorded once. This clone was recorded once. CDR1 is MDHEN, CDR2 SYDVKM, per germline. Trimming took 3 bases from V and 2 from J; bases not matched to a gene: 16. The CDR3 sequence is 20 residues long. This sequence was found in a woman in her fifties or sixties in good health and CMV-seropositive. This chain uses TRBV28 with TRBJ2-5; 12 nucleotides line up with TRBD2. The specimen was PBMCs. DNA for the CDR3: TGTGCCAGCAGTTTGGGACTAGCGGGCCACCTCAGAAGCTTTCAAGAGACCCAGTACTTC. It codes for CASSLGLAGHLRSFQETQYF.